The sequence of this TCR beta chain was determined in a study of CD8 T cells in ankylosing spondylitis. Study-wide results and caveats: Eight highly homologous variants made up a TCR beta motif, and this motif appeared characteristic of ankylosing spondylitis blood.

This clonotype has a count of ten or more. The target antigen is unknown. This CDR3 has 15 residues. Germline V gene lookup returns CDR1 SQVTM and CDR2 ANQGSEA. Germline trimming cut 6 bases from V and 5 bases from J; bases unmatched to any gene: 9. TCRdb ran MiXCR on the 5' RACE reads and lists one entry per CDR3 protein. The data show 200,000 to 250,000 distinct CDR3 sequences, about 7.3% seen once. Sequencing input: blood, either unsorted or a sorted T cell fraction (not recorded which). This clonotype originated in a male donor with ankylosing spondylitis. This chain connects TRBV29-1 to TRBJ2-6; the match to TRBD2 covers 8 bases. The CDR3 reads CSVGGRGGRANVLTF. CDR3 DNA sequence: TGCAGCGTCGGCGGACGGGGGGGACGGGCCAACGTCCTGACTTTC.